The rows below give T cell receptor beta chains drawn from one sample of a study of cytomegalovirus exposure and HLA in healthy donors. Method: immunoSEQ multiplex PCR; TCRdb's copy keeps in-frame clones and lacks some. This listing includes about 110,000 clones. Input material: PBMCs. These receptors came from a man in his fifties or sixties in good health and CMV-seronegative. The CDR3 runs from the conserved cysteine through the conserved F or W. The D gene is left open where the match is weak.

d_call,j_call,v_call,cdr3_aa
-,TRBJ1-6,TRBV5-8,CASSLRLRDSPLHF
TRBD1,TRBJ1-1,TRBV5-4,CASSVGGQIYTEAFF
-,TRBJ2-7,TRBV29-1,CSGSGGIDYEQYF
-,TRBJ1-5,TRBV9,CASSVGASNQPQHF
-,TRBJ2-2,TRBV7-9,CASSLGAANTGELFF
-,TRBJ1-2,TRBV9,CASSARDGYTF
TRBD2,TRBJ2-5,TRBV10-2,CASRPSGAGETQYF
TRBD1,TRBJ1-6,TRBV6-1,CASSELSGTGVFQHKNSPLHF
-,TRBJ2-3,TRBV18,CASSASRPRGDTQYF
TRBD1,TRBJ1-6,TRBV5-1,CASSPVGTGESSYNSPLHF
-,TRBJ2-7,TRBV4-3,CASSQEPQGAQYF
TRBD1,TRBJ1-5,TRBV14,CASSHDGQGFSGNQPQHF
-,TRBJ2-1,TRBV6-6,CATTRGDEQFF
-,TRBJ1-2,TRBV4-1,CASSPSGTLNYGYTF
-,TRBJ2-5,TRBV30,CAFAGTRVAGRPQETQYF
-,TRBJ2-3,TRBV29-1,CSVDSSGDTQYF
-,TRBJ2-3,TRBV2,CASSDRGGTQYF